These 15 T cell receptor beta chains originate from one sample sequenced in a study of T cell repertoires in cytomegalovirus infection. TCRdb processed the reads anew with MiXCR; each CDR3 protein has one entry. Counted here are around 490,000 distinct CDR3 sequences, more than 20% occurring once; the ten biggest clones make up less than 15%. Sequenced: PBMCs. All receptors come from a human donor in good health (CMV status not recorded). Some clones in this sample may be carry-over from other donors' samples.

At least ten counts were recorded for this clonotype. The V call is TRBV7-9, the J call TRBJ2-3, with D unclear. The CDR3 totals 15 residues. Trimming stripped 2 bases from V and 2 bases from J, with 11 bases between. The germline CDR1 and CDR2 sequences are SEHNR and FQNEAQ (reference sequence). The CDR3, as DNA: TGTGCCAGCAGCTTATCCTGGGTGAACACAGATACGCAGTATTTT. This translates into CASSLSWVNTDTQYF.

This chain links TRBV29-1 with TRBJ2-1, with D maybe TRBD1 (7 bases). CDR1 and CDR2 from the germline V gene are SQVTM and ANQGSEA. The CDR3 is 13 residues long. The ends were cut back, 6 bases at V and 3 bases at J, with 12 bases in the middle. The CDR3 sequence is CSVQGGRYNEQFF. The CDR3 region has the DNA TGCAGCGTCCAGGGGGGCCGCTACAATGAGCAGTTCTTC.

In this sample, this clonotype turned up many times. The chain employs TRBV7-2 and TRBJ2-3; D possibly corresponds to TRBD2 (6 bases). CDR3 length: 19 amino acids. The V gene's germline CDR1 is SGHTA and CDR2 FQGNSA. V lost 1 base to trimming and J lost 7 bases, with 27 bases between them. The CDR3 loop is CASSLVPLARGRGGHTQYF. The CDR3, as DNA: TGTGCCAGCAGCTTAGTTCCCCTGGCGCGGGGCAGAGGAGGGCATACGCAGTATTTT.

The chain couples TRBV24-1 to TRBJ2-1, with TRBD2 matching 16 bases. Germline-derived CDR1 and CDR2 are KGHDR and SFDVKD. This CDR3 spans 18 amino acids. V lost 6 bases and J lost 10; bases outside the gene matches: 14. CDR3 protein: CATSHPGLAGGPHYEQFF. The CDR3 region has the DNA TGTGCCACCAGTCATCCGGGACTAGCGGGAGGGCCGCATTACGAGCAGTTCTTC.

The V and J genes are TRBV12-5 and TRBJ2-5, with a tentative D call TRBD2 (6 bases). V was clipped by 4 bases and J by 0 bases, with 9 bases between them. Germline V lookup: CDR1 LGHNT, CDR2 FRNRAP. The CDR3 is 14 amino acids. The CDR3 region has the DNA TGTGCTAGTGGTTACCGGGACTACCAAGAGACCCAGTACTTC. It translates to CASGYRDYQETQYF.

The gene calls are TRBV29-1 and TRBJ2-3; D not resolved. This CDR3 spans 13 amino acids. Looked up from germline, CDR1 is SQVTM and CDR2 is ANQGSEA. V gave up 4 bases and J gave up 2 bases, with 10 bases separating them. In nucleotides, the CDR3 is TGCAGCGTTGGAACGGTGGTCACAGATACGCAGTATTTT. This codes for CSVGTVVTDTQYF.

The chain joins TRBV7-9 to TRBJ1-4; 11 nucleotides match TRBD1. The V gene end was trimmed by 3 bases and the J gene end by 7 bases; junction bases not matched to a gene: 4. This CDR3 contains 15 residues. Looked up from germline, CDR1 is SEHNR and CDR2 is FQNEAQ (reference sequence). The CDR3 loop reads CASSFTGTGGEKLFF. The CDR3 nucleotides read TGTGCCAGCAGCTTTACCGGGACAGGGGGTGAAAAACTGTTTTTT.

This rearrangement joins TRBV14 to TRBJ1-1; D remains ambiguous. Germline V gene sequence: CDR1 SGHDN, CDR2 FVKESK. V lost 3 bases and J lost 1, with 12 bases in between. CDR3 length equals 15 residues. The CDR3 spells CASSHFMDPNTEAFF. CDR3 in DNA: TGTGCCAGCAGCCATTTCATGGATCCGAACACTGAAGCTTTCTTT.

This clonotype has a handful of counts. This rearrangement joins TRBV12-3 or TRBV12-4 to TRBJ2-7; D is possibly TRBD1 (5 bases). The V and J ends lost 5 bases and 4 bases respectively, with 12 bases between them. CDR3 length: 13 residues. This CDR3 is CASSPGAAYEQYF. Here the CDR3 DNA reads TGTGCCAGCAGTCCTGGGGCAGCTTACGAGCAGTACTTC.

This clonotype was counted at least ten times. This rearrangement joins TRBV7-2 to TRBJ2-1; tentatively, D is TRBD2 (6 bases). CDR3 length equals 14 residues. CDR1 is SGHTA and CDR2 is FQGNSA in the germline V gene. Trimming left V 1 base short and J 10 bases short, with 14 bases between. The CDR3 spells CASSLVVGGNEQFF. The CDR3 DNA sequence: TGTGCCAGCAGCTTAGTGGTGGGCGGGAACGAGCAGTTCTTC.

This clonotype was picked up a small number of times. This rearrangement joins TRBV10-3 to TRBJ1-1; TRBD1 is a possible D gene (5 bases). V was cut by 0 bases and J by 8 bases, with 13 bases left in between. Per the germline V gene, CDR1 is ENHRY and CDR2 is SYGVKD. This CDR3 is 14 amino acids long. This CDR3 reads CAISESSGRGEAFF. The DNA for the CDR3 is TGTGCCATCAGTGAGTCATCAGGGAGGGGAGAAGCTTTCTTT.

This clonotype was seen at least ten times. The chain carries TRBV7-6 and TRBJ2-7; 7 bases map to TRBD2. The V gene end was trimmed by 2 bases and the J gene end by 3 bases; junction bases not matched to a gene: 4. The CDR3 totals 14 residues. Germline loops: CDR1 SGHVS, CDR2 FNYEAQ. CDR3 DNA sequence: TGTGCCAGCAGCTTACTGGCTAGCGGCTACGAGCAGTACGTC. Translated, it gives CASSLLASGYEQYV.

The V call is TRBV20-1, the J call TRBJ2-1; 12 nucleotides agree with TRBD2. Losses at the gene ends were 6 bases for V and 9 bases for J; bases not matched to a gene: 9. The CDR3 consists of 14 residues. Germline loops: CDR1 DFQATT, CDR2 SNEGSKA (reference sequence). CDR3: CSANELAGGSEQFF. In nucleotides, the CDR3 is TGCAGTGCCAATGAACTAGCGGGAGGCAGTGAGCAGTTCTTC.

There are a few counts of this clonotype. The chain links TRBV20-1 to TRBJ2-5, with TRBD2 matching 11 bases. J lost 9 bases, V lost 5 bases, and 14 bases had no gene match. This CDR3 has 15 residues. Germline V gene data show CDR1 as DFQATT and CDR2 as SNEGSKA (reference sequence). The CDR3 loop reads CSASESLAGDGAQYF. CDR3 coding DNA: TGCAGTGCTTCAGAGTCACTAGCGGGGGACGGGGCCCAGTACTTC.

In this sample, this clonotype turned up many times. The chain is built from TRBV7-2 and TRBJ1-3; 9 positions agree with TRBD1. Germline V CDR1 and CDR2: SGHTA, FQGNSA. The CDR3 consists of 14 residues. The ends lost 5 bases at V and 4 bases at J; junction bases unmatched: 3. As DNA, the CDR3 is TGTGCCAGCAGCCCGGGACAGGGAGGAAACACCATATATTTT. This gives the protein CASSPGQGGNTIYF.